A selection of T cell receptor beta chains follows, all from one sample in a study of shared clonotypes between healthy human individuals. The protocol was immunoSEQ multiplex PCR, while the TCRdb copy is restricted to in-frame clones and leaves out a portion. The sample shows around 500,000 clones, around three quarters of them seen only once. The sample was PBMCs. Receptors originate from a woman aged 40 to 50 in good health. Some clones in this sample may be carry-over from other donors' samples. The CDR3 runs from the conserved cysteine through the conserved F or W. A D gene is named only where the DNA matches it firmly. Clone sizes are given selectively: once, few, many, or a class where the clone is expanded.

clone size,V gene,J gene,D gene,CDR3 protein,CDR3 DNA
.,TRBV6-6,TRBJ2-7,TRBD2,CASSYGRERIEQYF,TGTGCCAGCAGTTACGGGAGGGAGCGGATCGAGCAGTACTTC
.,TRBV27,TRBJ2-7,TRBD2,CASRDRAGGPYEQYF,TGTGCCAGCAGGGATCGGGCGGGAGGTCCCTACGAGCAGTACTTC
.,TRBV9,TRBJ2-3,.,CASSVGATDTQYF,TGTGCCAGCAGCGTAGGGGCGACAGATACGCAGTATTTT
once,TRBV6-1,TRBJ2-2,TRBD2,CASRTSGYTGELFF,TGTGCCAGCAGGACTAGCGGATACACCGGGGAGCTGTTTTTT
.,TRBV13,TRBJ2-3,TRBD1,CASSFGQGTDTQYF,TGTGCCAGCAGCTTCGGACAGGGGACAGATACGCAGTATTTT
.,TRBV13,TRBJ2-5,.,CASSFPGTVIQETQYF,TGTGCCAGCAGCTTCCCCGGGACGGTTATTCAAGAGACCCAGTACTTC
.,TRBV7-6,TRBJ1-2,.,CASSLQGYGYTF,TGTGCCAGCAGCCTACAGGGTTATGGCTACACCTTC
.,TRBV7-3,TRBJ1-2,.,CASSLTDTNYGYTF,TGTGCCAGCAGCTTAACGGACACTAACTATGGCTACACCTTC
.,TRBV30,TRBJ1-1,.,CAWGTQGSNTEAFF,TGTGCCTGGGGGACCCAGGGATCCAACACTGAAGCTTTCTTT
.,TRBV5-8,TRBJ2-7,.,CASSRPRIPHF,TGTGCCAGCAGCCGACCACGGATCCCACACTTC